The present T cell receptor (beta chain) was sequenced within a study of cytomegalovirus exposure and HLA in healthy donors. Remarks on this clone: Antigen specificity is unknown.

Study-level findings and limits: Reports described diagnosis of cytomegalovirus status by the classifier as highly specific and sensitive. There were several of the most significant clusters that appeared linked to common viral pathogens in a later analysis. Through in vitro validation, a few CMV-associated chains were shown to be specific for CMV antigens.

With 60 Vbeta and 13 Jbeta primers, the PCR was carried out. The protocol was immunoSEQ multiplex PCR, while the TCRdb copy is restricted to in-frame clones and leaves out a portion. The data hold under 200,000 clones, with around 82% observed a single time. The sequenced sample was PBMCs. The clonotype comes from a man aged 55 to 70 in good health and CMV-seronegative.

This CDR3 is CASSISAGGSTDTQYF. The DNA for the CDR3 is TGTGCCAGCTCTATCTCCGCGGGGGGAAGCACAGATACGCAGTATTTT. J is TRBJ2-3 and V is TRBV6-4, with 8 positions matching TRBD2. Germline V gene sequence: CDR1 MRHNA, CDR2 SNTAGT. With 8 bases clipped from V and 0 bases from J, the junction kept 10 bases outside the gene matches. CDR3 size: 16 residues.